These 14 T cell receptor beta chains came from one sample sequenced in a study of T cells after yellow fever vaccination. TCRdb ran MiXCR on the 5' RACE reads and lists one entry per CDR3 protein. The sample contains some 400,000 distinct CDR3 sequences, around 6.4% of which appear only once. Sequencing used PBMCs, obtained 5 days after the yellow fever booster vaccination. The receptors originated from a young man who received the YFV17D yellow fever vaccine.

This rearrangement joins TRBV20-1 to TRBJ2-1; TRBD1 matches 9 bases. CDR3 length equals 14 residues. Per germline, CDR1 DFQATT and CDR2 SNEGSKA (reference sequence). Unmatched junction bases numbered 7, after V lost 6 bases and J lost 4 bases. CDR3 residues: CSALQGASYNEQFF. CDR3 nucleotide sequence: TGCAGTGCGTTACAGGGGGCGAGTTACAATGAGCAGTTCTTC.

The chain recombines TRBV6-1 with TRBJ1-1; D gene unclear. This CDR3 is built from 13 residues. Germline V gene sequence: CDR1 MNHNS, CDR2 SASEGT. V dropped 7 bases and J dropped 7 bases, with 16 bases sitting between them. The CDR3 nucleotides are TGTGCCAGCATACGTGGGGAGACCAATGAAGCTTTCTTT. It specifies CASIRGETNEAFF.

The rearrangement joins TRBV5-4 to TRBJ2-5; 7 nucleotides align to TRBD2. V shed 5 bases and J 2 bases; nucleotides not matched to a gene: 9. Per the germline V gene, CDR1 is SGHNT and CDR2 is YYREEE (reference sequence). The CDR3 sequence is 15 residues long. CDR3 loop: CASSSTGGGQETQYF. In DNA form, the CDR3 reads TGTGCCAGCAGTTCTACCGGGGGAGGGCAAGAGACCCAGTACTTC.

This clonotype showed up many times. The chain uses TRBV6-1 and TRBJ2-1; 12 bases align to TRBD2. The CDR3 extends over 15 amino acids. Unmatched junction bases numbered 5, after V lost 5 bases and J lost 6 bases. The germline gives CDR1 MNHNS, CDR2 SASEGT. The DNA of the CDR3 is TGTGCCAGCAGTCCGAGACTAGCGGGAGTCAATGAGCAGTTCTTC. It is translated as CASSPRLAGVNEQFF.

V usage is TRBV20-1 and J usage is TRBJ2-7; TRBD2 aligns across 7 bases. Germline CDR1 and CDR2: DFQATT and SNEGSKA (reference sequence). The CDR3 runs 13 residues. V shed 2 bases, J shed 5 bases, and the junction held 6 bases outside the gene matches. The CDR3 here is CSARFPTSHEQYF. CDR3 sequence (DNA): TGCAGTGCTAGATTTCCGACTAGCCACGAGCAGTACTTC.

This chain connects TRBV5-1 to TRBJ2-3; D is perhaps TRBD1 (6 bases). Germline loops: CDR1 SGHRS, CDR2 YFSETQ. The CDR3 consists of 15 residues. The V end lost 0 bases, the J end lost 4 bases, and 12 bases lay between the germline ends. DNA for the CDR3: TGCGCCAGCAGCTTGGGGGGGCCTGCCTCAGATACGCAGTATTTT. Translating gives CASSLGGPASDTQYF.

The chain links TRBV27 to TRBJ2-2; D gene ambiguous. Trimming cost V 7 bases and J 6 bases, with 12 bases left between them. The CDR3 loop spans 13 amino acids. Germline-derived CDR1 and CDR2 are MNHEY and SMNVEV (reference sequence). CDR3 coding DNA: TGTGCCAGCAAGACGGGTACGGCCGGGGAGCTGTTTTTT. Its translation is CASKTGTAGELFF.

The table lists this clonotype with many counts. The genes are TRBV20-1 and TRBJ2-7, with 7 bases matching TRBD2. The CDR3 is 13 residues long. Trimming cost V 6 bases and J 4 bases; bases outside gene matches: 9. CDR1 DFQATT and CDR2 SNEGSKA come from the germline V gene (reference sequence). CDR3 protein: CSAGRDLKYEQYF. DNA for the CDR3: TGCAGTGCGGGGAGGGACCTGAAGTACGAGCAGTACTTC.

This chain connects TRBV4-3 to TRBJ1-5; a weak D match, TRBD1 (6 bases). V shed 0 bases and J shed 6 bases, with 18 bases lying between them. The CDR3 is 17 residues long. Germline V CDR1 and CDR2: LGHNA, YSLEER. CDR3 nucleotide sequence: TGCGCCAGCAGCCAAGAATTTACTAGGGGGACGGGTCAGCCCCAGCATTTT. This sequence encodes CASSQEFTRGTGQPQHF.

This clonotype has just a few counts. V is TRBV20-1 and J is TRBJ2-2, with D possibly being TRBD2 (6 bases). This CDR3 is 14 amino acids long. Germline assignment: CDR1 DFQATT and CDR2 SNEGSKA (reference sequence). Trimming took off 6 bases at V and 4 bases at J, with 15 bases between the two ends. The CDR3 nucleotides are TGCAGTGCCCAAAGAACGCGGGGCACCGGGGAGCTGTTTTTT. It translates to CSAQRTRGTGELFF.

The gene calls are TRBV4-2 and TRBJ2-2; 10 bases line up with TRBD1. This CDR3 contains 16 residues. Germline CDR1 is LGHNA and CDR2 is YNFKEQ. V shed 5 bases and J 5 bases; nucleotides not matched to a gene: 8. CDR3: CASSYTGQGKTGELFF. As DNA, the CDR3 is TGTGCCAGCAGCTACACGGGACAGGGGAAGACCGGGGAGCTGTTTTTT.

This clonotype occurred many times. V and J are TRBV3-1 and TRBJ2-5, with a possible D match to TRBD1 (6 bases). CDR3 length: 14 residues. Germline V gene data show CDR1 as LGHDT and CDR2 as YNNKEL (reference sequence). The ends were cut back, 3 bases at V and 2 bases at J, with 10 bases in the middle. CDR3 DNA: TGTGCCAGCAGCCACAACAGGGCTCAAGAGACCCAGTACTTC. Protein product: CASSHNRAQETQYF.

The V gene is TRBV7-9, the J gene TRBJ1-1; no clear D. Germline V gene data show CDR1 as SEHNR and CDR2 as FQNEAQ (reference sequence). Trimming stripped 2 bases from V and 4 bases from J, with 11 bases between. CDR3 length: 14 residues. The CDR3 nucleotides read TGTGCCAGCAGCTTAAAGGGTACTAGCACTGAAGCTTTCTTT. This translates into CASSLKGTSTEAFF.

This clonotype was recorded many times. The V call is TRBV11-2, the J call TRBJ2-7; tentatively, D is TRBD1 (5 bases). The V and J ends lost 5 bases and 6 bases respectively, with 17 bases between them. CDR3 length equals 14 residues. Germline V gene lookup returns CDR1 SGHAT and CDR2 FQNNGV. As DNA, the CDR3 is TGTGCCAGCAGCCCTAACGCTGTCACAGGCGAGCAGTACTTC. Translating it yields CASSPNAVTGEQYF.